The rows below give T cell receptor beta chains drawn from one sample of a study of blood T cells in healthy people across ages. TCRdb fed the 5' RACE reads into MiXCR, producing one record per CDR3 protein. The data show roughly 2 million distinct CDR3 sequences, 40% to 55% seen once. Input material: blood. All receptors come from a woman between 40 and 50 years old in good health. Each CDR3 is given with its conserved first and last residue.

CDR3aa	j_gene	v_gene
CASSDSLSETQYF	TRBJ2-5	TRBV4-1
CASTAGGGTSGANVLTF	TRBJ2-6	TRBV6-6
CASSPPTGRGETQYF	TRBJ2-5	TRBV18
CASSRVGSTGYTF	TRBJ1-2	TRBV28
CASLGGARYEQYF	TRBJ2-7	TRBV28
CACSNWQGMTVKTQYF	TRBJ2-3	TRBV6-2/TRBV6-3
CASICLNYGYTF	TRBJ1-2	TRBV3-1
CSVESAGPLYNEQYF	NA	TRBV29-1
CASNNRGIYNEQFF	TRBJ2-1	TRBV6-2/TRBV6-3
CASSPRHGQRTQYF	TRBJ2-5	TRBV9
CASSLEGGFQETQYF	TRBJ2-5	TRBV7-6
CASRDRDVGTEAFF	TRBJ1-1	TRBV6-5
CASSWTAANVLTF	TRBJ2-6	TRBV7-9
CASSLSPGIQYF	TRBJ2-4	TRBV28
CSVAGQRQETQYF	TRBJ2-5	TRBV29-1
CASRYGASGELFF	TRBJ2-2	TRBV6-2/TRBV6-3
CSAGEGPSPLHF	TRBJ1-6	TRBV20-1
CSARATHGGETQYF	TRBJ2-5	TRBV20-1
CASSISSLGGANVLTF	TRBJ2-6	TRBV11-3
CASSSRGTTYERYF	TRBJ2-7	TRBV11-2
CASSLVSVRDRPQETQYF	TRBJ2-5	TRBV7-9
CASRKAGGSSYEQYF	TRBJ2-7	TRBV6-5
CASSDTGTRVQYF	TRBJ2-4	TRBV2
CSARDGINYNEQFF	TRBJ2-1	TRBV20-1
CAIGPLTGSEGYTF	TRBJ1-2	TRBV10-3
CASRTPGTTATDTQYF	TRBJ2-3	TRBV28
CASSLGIGGYEGGTDTQYF	TRBJ2-3	TRBV13
CSARGLAGGGQETQYF	TRBJ2-5	TRBV20-1
CASSMYAGGQETQYF	TRBJ2-5	TRBV27
CSAIEWRGVKGDTQYF	TRBJ2-3	TRBV20-1
CASSLAPVPNEKLFF	TRBJ1-4	TRBV5-5
CASSPSLSNQPQHF	TRBJ1-5	TRBV11-2
CSARKPGAVLTDTQYF	TRBJ2-3	TRBV20-1
CASSPLAGVSQYF	TRBJ2-3	TRBV7-9
CASSFGRWGDTEAFF	TRBJ1-1	TRBV7-2
CASSSTTGRGTYEQYF	TRBJ2-7	TRBV7-8
CSASQRQGFKETQYF	TRBJ2-5	TRBV20-1
CASSYVPGLQETQYF	TRBJ2-5	TRBV6-5
CASSPTRSGLAGRASSYNEQFF	TRBJ2-1	TRBV28
CSARLRTYEQYF	TRBJ2-7	TRBV20-1
CASSLVGGLSGDTQYF	TRBJ2-3	TRBV11-2
CASSDRDIIKGTQYF	TRBJ2-5	TRBV10-2
CASSPSTGISNQPQHF	TRBJ1-5	TRBV18
CAIREKAADNYGYTF	TRBJ1-2	TRBV10-3
CSASGLVDSYEQYF	TRBJ2-7	TRBV20-1
CASSTGSGGYNEQFF	TRBJ2-1	TRBV12-3/TRBV12-4
CASSLAPTRGNSPLHF	TRBJ1-6	TRBV7-2
CASSLFSGGTGANVLTF	TRBJ2-6	TRBV12-3/TRBV12-4
CSATTGGGVDNEQFF	TRBJ2-1	TRBV20-1
CASTFGQRYEQYF	TRBJ2-7	TRBV7-9
CASSYSGSMAGTQNEQFF	TRBJ2-1	TRBV6-5
CAGSHGTSGTRMFF	TRBJ2-1	TRBV7-2
CASSGAPGHLGETQYF	TRBJ2-5	TRBV2